This T cell receptor beta chain derives from a study of siplizumab effects on memory and regulatory T cells. Notes on the study in general: Where siplizumab was present, mappable alloreactive CD4+ clones averaged 68.8% Treg-derived, compared with less than 35% in controls. Significant reduction of alloreactive sequences traceable to unstimulated CD4+ memory cells was observed with siplizumab.

Between the trimmed V and J ends, which lost 0 bases and 4 bases, there was a span of 13 bases. Germline CDR1 SGHRS, CDR2 YFSETQ. CDR3 length equals 15 residues. The assay looked at some 100,000 TCR templates in each sample. Assay used: immunoSEQ multiplex PCR; TCRdb lists only in-frame clones, some missing. The sample includes approximately 100,000 clones, over 90% of them seen just once. Notes on this clone: No antigen is known for it.

The sequence was obtained from a human donor in good health. Input material: Tregs sorted from blood. The chain uses TRBV5-1 and TRBJ1-1, with D uncertain. The CDR3 loop reads CASSLGWTEATEAFF. The CDR3 nucleotides are TGCGCCAGCAGCTTGGGATGGACGGAAGCCACTGAAGCTTTCTTT.